This T cell receptor beta chain is drawn from a study of T cell responses to AZD1222 COVID-19 vaccine. The data were produced by immunoSEQ multiplex PCR, yet TCRdb's version contains in-frame clones alone and is incomplete. In the table there are 150,000 or so clones, about 89% of which are singletons. Only one count was recorded for this clone. Its target is not known. Between the trimmed V and J ends, which lost 1 base and 4 bases, there was a span of 19 bases. The CDR3 length is 17 residues. From germline, CDR1 is SGHAT and CDR2 FQNNGV. General study points: Following two doses of AZD1222, Spike-specific TCR breadth and depth rose. Targeting of unmutated variant regions was reportedly seen in nearly half of spike-specific TCRs. Repertoires were obtained solely post-peak T cell response.

Combined were second doses at about 4 or about 12 weeks. The gene calls are TRBV11-2 and TRBJ1-2, with D possibly TRBD1 on 5 matching bases. This receptor was identified in an adult who received the AZD1222 COVID-19 vaccine. The sample here was peripheral blood, taken 28 days after the second AZD1222 dose. This CDR3 reads CASSLGGTGLGVYGYTF. Here the CDR3 DNA reads TGTGCCAGCAGCTTAGGAGGGACTGGACTCGGTGTCTATGGCTACACCTTC. Full variable domain (remainder filled in from reference TRBV11-2 and TRBJ1-2): EAGVAQSPRYKIIEKRQSVAFWCNPISGHATLYWYQQILGQGPKLLIQFQNNGVVDDSQLPKDRFSAERLKGVDSTLKIQPAKLEDSAVYLCASSLGGTGLGVYGYTFGSGTRLTVV.